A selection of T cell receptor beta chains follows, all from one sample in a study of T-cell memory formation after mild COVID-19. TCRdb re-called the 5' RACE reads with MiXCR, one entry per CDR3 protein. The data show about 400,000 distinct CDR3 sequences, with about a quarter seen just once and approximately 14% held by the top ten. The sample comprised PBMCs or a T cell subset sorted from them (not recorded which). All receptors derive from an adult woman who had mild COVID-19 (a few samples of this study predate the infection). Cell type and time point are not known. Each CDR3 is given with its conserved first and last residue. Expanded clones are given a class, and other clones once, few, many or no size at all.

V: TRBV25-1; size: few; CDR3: CASSGGTSYEQYF
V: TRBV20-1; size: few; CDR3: CSAGISGWAGELFF
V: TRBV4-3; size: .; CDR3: CASSQVLQGPVTGELFF
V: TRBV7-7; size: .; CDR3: CASSPGGLAGSREQFF
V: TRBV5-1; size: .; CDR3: CASRLIQGTNTGELFF
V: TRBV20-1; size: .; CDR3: CSARDLGTGELFF
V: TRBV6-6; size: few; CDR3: CASRLTGSTEAFF
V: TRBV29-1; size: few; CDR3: CSVGRDTHEQYF
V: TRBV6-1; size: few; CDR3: CASRSLAGGRWDTGELFF
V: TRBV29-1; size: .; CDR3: CSVDPGASTDTQYF
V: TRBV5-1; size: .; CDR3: CASRRTGDTEAFF
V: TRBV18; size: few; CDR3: CASSPGAWAGPREQYF
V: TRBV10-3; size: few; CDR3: CAISENQSGPSSYEQYF
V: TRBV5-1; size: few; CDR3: CASSAQTGVNTEAFF
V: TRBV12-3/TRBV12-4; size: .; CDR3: CASSLAPRANQPQHF
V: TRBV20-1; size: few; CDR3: CSATSGEGDYEQYF
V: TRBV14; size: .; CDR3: CASSPSGLTGKAFF
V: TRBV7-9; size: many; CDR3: CASSFRWAGELFF
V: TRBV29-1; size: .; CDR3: CSVVGVGQNIQYF
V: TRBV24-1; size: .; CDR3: CATSDFGGTSGEFEQFF
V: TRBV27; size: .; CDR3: CASSWAGLGYNEQFF
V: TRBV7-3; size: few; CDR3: CASSLNNNVNTEAFF
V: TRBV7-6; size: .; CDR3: CTSSSPRYAELGRSYNEQFF
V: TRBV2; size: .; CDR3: CASRAGLVINEQFF
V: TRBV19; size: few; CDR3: CASSAQLGNQPQHF
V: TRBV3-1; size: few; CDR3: CASSQGGRVYEQYF
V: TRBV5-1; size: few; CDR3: CASSPAGLAGDNEQFF
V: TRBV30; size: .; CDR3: CAWSGGQNTGELFF
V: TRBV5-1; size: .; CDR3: CASSLARLSGANVLTF
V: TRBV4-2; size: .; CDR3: CASSHAGGSYNEQFF
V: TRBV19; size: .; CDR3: CAGIGCEGTASSTDTQYF